A single sample is the source of the 8 T cell receptor beta chains below, sequenced in a study of T cell repertoires in cytomegalovirus infection. No cognate antigen is known for these TCRs. TCRdb re-analysed the reads in MiXCR, keeping a single row per CDR3 protein. Among some 590,000 distinct CDR3 sequences listed, around 40% were seen once. Sequencing used cultured PBMCs, obtained from culture after CMV antigen stimulation. The source of these receptors is a human donor in good health (CMV status not recorded). Some clones in this sample may be carry-over from other donors' samples.

This clonotype has only one observation. The chain links TRBV5-4 to TRBJ2-2, with D tentatively TRBD1 or TRBD2 (7 bases each). With 2 bases removed from V and 5 bases from J, the gap between germline ends came to 16 bases. Per germline, CDR1 SGHNT and CDR2 YYREEE (reference sequence). The CDR3 is made up of 16 amino acids. DNA for the CDR3: TGTGCCAGCAGCTTCGGGGGGACAGCAAATACCGGGGAGCTGTTTTTT. Its protein is CASSFGGTANTGELFF.

The sample holds a few counts of this clonotype. The gene calls are TRBV7-2 and TRBJ1-2; D unresolved. V was pared by 2 bases and J by 7 bases, with 14 bases between. The germline CDR1 and CDR2 sequences are SGHTA and FQGNSA. This CDR3 region has 14 residues. The CDR3 DNA reads as TGTGCCAGCAGCTTATTTCGGGGTCAGTCTGGCTACACCTTC. Its translation: CASSLFRGQSGYTF.

The rearrangement uses TRBV10-3 and TRBJ2-1, with D perhaps being TRBD1 or TRBD2 (6 bases each). The CDR3 covers 13 residues. V shed 6 bases and J shed 10 bases, with 16 bases lying between them. Germline loops: CDR1 ENHRY, CDR2 SYGVKD. The DNA for the CDR3 is TGTGCCATCAGCGCCGGGGGCCGAGGGGAGCAGTTCTTC. Protein: CAISAGGRGEQFF.

The J gene is TRBJ2-2, the V gene TRBV5-1; D tentatively fits TRBD1 or TRBD2 (5 bases each). CDR3 length: 16 residues. Germline-derived CDR1 and CDR2 are SGHRS and YFSETQ. Trimming took 6 bases from V and 6 from J, leaving 21 bases between them. The CDR3 DNA reads TGCGCCAGCAACCCCCGTGGGACCCTGGAGGCCGGGGAGCTGTTTTTT. Protein: CASNPRGTLEAGELFF.

The genes are TRBV6-1 and TRBJ2-1; TRBD2 agrees at 7 bases. The CDR3 length is 15 residues. After removal of 6 bases from V and 10 bases from J, the junction contained 15 bases not matched to a gene. Germline-derived CDR1 and CDR2 are MNHNS and SASEGT. DNA for the CDR3: TGTGCCAGCAGGAGTGACGGCGGGAGCTTACGAGAGCAGTTCTTC. It translates to CASRSDGGSLREQFF.

This CDR3 is CASSPRQGGQETQYF. The DNA of the CDR3 is TGTGCCAGCAGCCCCCGACAGGGCGGGCAAGAGACCCAGTACTTC. The V and J genes are TRBV7-2 and TRBJ2-5; 7 bases map to TRBD1. In germline, CDR1 is SGHTA, CDR2 FQGNSA. The CDR3 length is 15 residues. Unmatched junction bases numbered 8, after V lost 5 bases and J lost 2 bases.

The CDR3, as DNA: TGCGCCAGCAGCCAAGATGTACAGGGGATAAACGAGCAGTACTTC. It yields the protein CASSQDVQGINEQYF. This chain joins TRBV4-1 and TRBJ2-7; 7 bases line up with TRBD1. Losses at the gene ends were 0 bases for V and 5 bases for J; bases not matched to a gene: 7. The CDR3 runs 15 residues. CDR1 and CDR2 (germline): MGHRA, YSYEKL.

The chain combines TRBV6-8 with TRBJ2-1, with D perhaps TRBD1 or TRBD2 (6 bases each). Trimming removed 0 bases at V and 5 bases at J, with 11 bases between. CDR1 is MNHGY and CDR2 is SAAAGT in the germline V gene. This CDR3 has 15 amino acids. The CDR3 is CASSYSGGPNNEQFF. The CDR3 DNA is TGTGCCAGCAGTTACTCCGGGGGCCCTAACAATGAGCAGTTCTTC.